The T cell receptor beta chain under discussion was sequenced for a study of blood T cells in healthy people across ages. Alongside a J-beta primer mix, a sample-barcoded 5' primer served in a second PCR lasting about 7 to 12 cycles. One entry per CDR3 protein, called by TCRdb with MiXCR from the 5' RACE reads. Of hundreds of thousands of distinct CDR3 sequences listed, roughly 49% are singletons. As to this clonotype: Antigen unknown.

General study points: With donor CMV status unknown, expanded clonotype changes were possibly confounded.

Germline CDR1 and CDR2: MDHEN and SYDVKM. This CDR3 has 14 residues. Trimming shortened V by 5 bases and J by 2 bases, and 13 bases separated the two germline ends. J is TRBJ2-7 and V is TRBV28; D unclear. This TCR was sampled from a woman aged 55-70 years in good health. Sequenced material: blood. The CDR3 DNA reads TGTGCCAGCAGTCCCTTGGGGTTTGCCTACGAGCAGTACTTC. Protein sequence: CASSPLGFAYEQYF. The full variable domain, completed using reference TRBV28 and TRBJ2-7, is DVKVTQSSRYLVKRTGEKVFLECVQDMDHENMFWYRQDPGLGLRLIYFSYDVKMKEKGDIPEGYSVSREKKERFSLILESASTNQTSMYLCASSPLGFAYEQYFGPGTRLTVT.